This section outlines one TCR beta chain sequence together with its context. Antigen specificity is unknown. Per germline, CDR1 MGHRA and CDR2 YSYEKL. This CDR3 comprises 16 residues. The ends were cut back, 0 bases at V and 0 bases at J, with 12 bases in the middle. These data originate in a study of cytomegalovirus exposure and HLA in healthy donors. Overall study results and limits: TCR beta V- and J-gene trimming, according to a later analysis, was linked to a missense DCLRE1C variant. The authors later found TCR association rates varying by HLA locus, with DRB1 most and HLA-C fewest.

Both 60 Vbeta primers and 13 Jbeta primers went into the PCR. This table comes from immunoSEQ multiplex PCR, and its TCRdb copy is limited to in-frame clones, with some not included. This repertoire includes approximately 110,000 clones. The sequence derives from a man aged 18 to 29 in good health and CMV-seronegative. The chain combines TRBV4-1 with TRBJ2-7, with D possibly being TRBD1 (6 bases). Material: PBMCs. DNA for the CDR3: TGCGCCAGCAGCCAAGATACCGGACAGAGCTCCTACGAGCAGTACTTC. Translating gives CASSQDTGQSSYEQYF.